One and the same sample provided the 10 T cell receptor beta chains below, sequenced in a study of Ad26.COV2.S vaccination and SARS-CoV-2 variants. Stated treatment: approximately 18 received Ad26.COV2.S at low or high dose, single or two shots; several received placebo; per-sample allocation not given. The study sampled participants on day 63 after the first vaccine or placebo injection. Sequencing was performed with immunoSEQ multiplex PCR; in TCRdb, only in-frame clones are kept and a portion is missing. This sample has roughly 380,000 clones, with approximately 90% found just once. Sequencing used peripheral blood, obtained in a trial of Ad26.COV2.S vaccine versus placebo. The receptors stem from a person aged 18-60 years who received the Ad26.COV2.S COVID-19 vaccine or a placebo.

V is TRBV10-2 and J is TRBJ2-1; possible D gene TRBD1, 6 bases. The CDR3 loop spans 13 amino acids. V lost 10 bases to trimming and J lost 6 bases, with 16 bases between them. Germline V gene data show CDR1 as WSHSY and CDR2 as SAAADI. DNA of the CDR3: TGCGCCACCTCGGGACAACGCGTCAATGAGCAGTTCTTC. Protein sequence: CATSGQRVNEQFF.

This clone has more than one count but fewer than ten. For the CDR3, the DNA is TGCGCCAGCAGCTTGGCGGCAGGGGTTCCCGGGGAGCTGTTTTTT. Its translation: CASSLAAGVPGELFF. This rearrangement joins TRBV5-1 to TRBJ2-2, with D possibly being TRBD1 (6 bases). Germline loops: CDR1 SGHRS, CDR2 YFSETQ. CDR3 length: 15 residues. Trimming took 0 bases from V and 6 from J, leaving 12 bases between them. The full variable domain, completed using reference TRBV5-1 and TRBJ2-2, is KAGVTQTPRYLIKTRGQQVTLSCSPISGHRSVSWYQQTPGQGLQFLFEYFSETQRNKGNFPGRFSGRQFSNSRSEMNVSTLELGDSALYLCASSLAAGVPGELFFGEGSRLTVL.

The chain has TRBV4-1 and TRBJ2-2; D ambiguous. Germline CDR1 is MGHRA and CDR2 is YSYEKL. The germline V and J ends were trimmed by 4 bases and 6 bases, with 6 bases remaining between them. The CDR3 is made up of 12 amino acids. The CDR3 coding sequence is TGCGCCAGCAGCCGGATGCCCGGGGAGCTGTTTTTT. Its translation: CASSRMPGELFF.

This chain links TRBV28 with TRBJ1-3, with D perhaps matching TRBD1 (6 bases). The germline V gene has CDR1 MDHEN and CDR2 SYDVKM. Trimming took off 5 bases at V and 5 bases at J, with 13 bases between the two ends. The CDR3 totals 14 residues. The chain's CDR3 is CASSPADSRNTIYF. As DNA, the CDR3 is TGTGCCAGCAGTCCCGCGGACAGTAGAAACACCATATATTTT.

This clone was picked up one time. The chain recombines TRBV12-3 or TRBV12-4 with TRBJ1-1; D gene unclear. V lost 5 bases and J lost 6, with 10 bases in between. CDR3 length: 12 amino acids. The CDR3 loop reads CASSIGRAEAFF. CDR3 DNA: TGTGCCAGCAGTATCGGGCGCGCTGAAGCTTTCTTT.

The chain uses TRBV7-8 and TRBJ1-1; D may be TRBD1 (6 bases). V lost 5 bases, J lost 6 bases, and 22 bases lay in between. The CDR3 has 16 residues. From germline, CDR1 is SGHVS and CDR2 FQNEAQ. Here the CDR3 DNA reads TGTGCCAGCAGCCCTCGATTGGGGGGGGCTATAGCTGAAGCTTTCTTT. Amino acids: CASSPRLGGAIAEAFF.

The rearrangement uses TRBV30 and TRBJ2-3; D could derive from TRBD1 or TRBD2 (5 bases each). CDR1 is GTSNPN, CDR2 SVGIG, per germline (reference sequence). Trimming took off 2 bases at V and 0 bases at J, with 12 bases between the two ends. The CDR3 extends over 15 amino acids. This chain's CDR3 is CAWSLGGGSTDTQYF. CDR3 DNA: TGTGCCTGGAGTTTAGGTGGGGGTAGCACAGATACGCAGTATTTT.

This clone was recorded many times. V gene TRBV6-4 combines with J gene TRBJ2-2; the D gene is possibly TRBD1 (6 bases). The CDR3 contains 15 residues. The V end lost 5 bases, the J end lost 3 bases, and 13 bases lay between the germline ends. Looked up from germline, CDR1 is MRHNA and CDR2 is SNTAGT. CDR3 sequence: CASSLRGPDTGELFF. The CDR3 nucleotides are TGTGCCAGCAGTCTCAGGGGCCCGGACACCGGGGAGCTGTTTTTT.

The rearrangement joins TRBV21-1 to TRBJ1-2. TRBV21-1 is marked as a pseudogene. The CDR3 is made up of 13 amino acids. For the CDR3, the DNA is TGTGCCAGCAGCAAGAATCCCTTTCCCGTTTACACCTTC. Its protein is CASSKNPFPVYTF.

The chain uses TRBV27 and TRBJ2-7; TRBD1 is a possible D gene (6 bases). In germline, CDR1 is MNHEY, CDR2 SMNVEV (reference sequence). With 3 bases removed from V and 3 bases from J, the gap between germline ends came to 9 bases. CDR3 length equals 13 residues. CDR3 in amino acids: CASSLDSYYEQYF. CDR3 coding DNA: TGTGCCAGCAGTTTGGACAGTTACTACGAGCAGTACTTC.